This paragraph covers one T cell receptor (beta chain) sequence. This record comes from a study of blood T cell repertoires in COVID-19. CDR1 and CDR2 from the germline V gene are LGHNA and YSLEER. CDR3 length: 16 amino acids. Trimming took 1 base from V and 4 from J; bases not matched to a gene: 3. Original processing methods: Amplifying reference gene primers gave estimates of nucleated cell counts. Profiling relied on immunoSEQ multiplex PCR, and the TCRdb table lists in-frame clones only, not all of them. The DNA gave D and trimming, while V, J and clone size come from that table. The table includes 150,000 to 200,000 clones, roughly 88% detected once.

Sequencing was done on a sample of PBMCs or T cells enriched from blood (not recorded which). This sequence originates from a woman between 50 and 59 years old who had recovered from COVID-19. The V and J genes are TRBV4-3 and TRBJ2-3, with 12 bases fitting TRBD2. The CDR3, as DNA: TGCGCCAGCAGCCAAGCGCCTAGCGGGGGGGCAGATACGCAGTATTTT. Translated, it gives CASSQAPSGGADTQYF.